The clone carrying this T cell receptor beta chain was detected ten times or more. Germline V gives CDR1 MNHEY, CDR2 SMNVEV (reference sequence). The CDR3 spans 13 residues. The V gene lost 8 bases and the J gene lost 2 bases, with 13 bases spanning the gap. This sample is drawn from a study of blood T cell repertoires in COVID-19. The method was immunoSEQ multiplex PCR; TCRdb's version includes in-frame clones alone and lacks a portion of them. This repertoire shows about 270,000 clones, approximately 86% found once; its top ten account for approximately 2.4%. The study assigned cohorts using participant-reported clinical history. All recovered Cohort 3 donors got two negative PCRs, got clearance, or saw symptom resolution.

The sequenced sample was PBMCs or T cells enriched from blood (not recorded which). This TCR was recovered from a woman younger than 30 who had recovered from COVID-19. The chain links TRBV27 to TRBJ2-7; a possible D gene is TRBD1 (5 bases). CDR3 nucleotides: TGTGCCAGCGGGTCAGGGATTACCTACGAGCAGTACTTC. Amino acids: CASGSGITYEQYF.